Below are 26 T cell receptor beta chains sequenced from a single sample in a study of beta chain features in type 1 diabetes. TCRB transcripts that were expressed got sequenced, as all of the isolated RNA had been reverse transcribed. The method was immunoSEQ multiplex PCR; TCRdb's version includes in-frame clones alone and lacks a portion of them. The sample contains about 470,000 clones, about 30% of which appear only once. The sequenced sample was naive CD4+ T cells from blood. The receptors stem from a man aged 18 to 30 in good health.

In its sample, this clone was seen a few times. The chain combines TRBV7-2 with TRBJ2-5, with D perhaps TRBD1 (5 bases). The V end was cut by 1 base, the J end by 7 bases, with 19 bases between. The CDR3 is made up of 16 amino acids. Germline lookup yields CDR1 SGHTA and CDR2 FQGNSA. The chain's CDR3 is CASSLVAGQRLGTQYF. In DNA, the CDR3 is TGTGCCAGCAGCTTAGTTGCAGGGCAAAGACTCGGGACCCAGTACTTC.

The DNA of the CDR3 is TGCGCCAGCAGCGCCCCGGGACTTAACACAGATACGCAGTATTTT. Its protein product is CASSAPGLNTDTQYF. The chain carries TRBV5-1 and TRBJ2-3; tentatively, D is TRBD2 (6 bases). The CDR3 spans 15 residues. V lost 4 bases, J lost 2 bases, and 14 bases lay in between. Germline loops: CDR1 SGHRS, CDR2 YFSETQ.

The V gene is TRBV7-2, the J gene TRBJ2-3; D is unresolved. Germline V lookup: CDR1 SGHTA, CDR2 FQGNSA. V was trimmed by 2 bases and J by 5 bases, leaving 11 bases between them. The CDR3 has 14 amino acids. The CDR3 DNA reads as TGTGCCAGCAGCTTAAGGGCCAACCAAGATACGCAGTATTTT. Residues: CASSLRANQDTQYF. The complete variable domain, with remaining parts taken from reference TRBV7-2 and TRBJ2-3, reads GAGVSQSPSNKVTEKGKDVELRCDPISGHTALYWYRQSLGQGLEFLIYFQGNSAPDKSGLPSDRFSAERTGGSVSTLTIQRTQQEDSAVYLCASSLRANQDTQYFGPGTRLTVL.

V gene TRBV7-2 combines with J gene TRBJ2-1; D possibly matches TRBD1 or TRBD2 (5 bases each). V lost 2 bases to trimming and J lost 5 bases, with 10 bases between them. The germline CDR1 and CDR2 sequences are SGHTA and FQGNSA. CDR3 length equals 14 residues. The CDR3 loop is CASSLYGANNEQFF. The CDR3 bases are TGTGCCAGCAGCTTATACGGGGCGAACAATGAGCAGTTCTTC.

The J gene is TRBJ1-2, the V gene TRBV30; 9 bases are a match to TRBD1. CDR1 and CDR2 (germline): GTSNPN, SVGIG (reference sequence). V lost 7 bases, J lost 7 bases, and 4 bases stayed unmatched. The CDR3 contains 11 residues. CDR3 in DNA: TGTGCCTCCGAGACAGGGGGTGGCTACACCTTC. Residues: CASETGGGYTF.

The rearrangement uses TRBV7-2 and TRBJ1-3; no definite D call. The CDR3 has 15 residues. The germline V and J ends were trimmed by 3 bases and 0 bases, with 9 bases remaining between them. Germline V gene data show CDR1 as SGHTA and CDR2 as FQGNSA. CDR3: CASSFWQSSGNTIYF. The CDR3 DNA reads as TGTGCCAGCAGCTTCTGGCAGAGCTCTGGAAACACCATATATTTT.

This clone has more than one count but fewer than ten. This sample also contains other DNA sequences that code for the same CDR3. The chain joins TRBV7-9 to TRBJ1-1; D may be TRBD1 (6 bases). Germline V lookup: CDR1 SEHNR, CDR2 FQNEAQ (reference sequence). The CDR3 length is 13 residues. The germline V and J ends were trimmed by 4 bases and 1 base, with 7 bases remaining between them. The CDR3 DNA is TGTGCCAGCAGCTGGACAGCGAACACTGAAGCTTTCTTT. Translated: CASSWTANTEAFF.

This clone has more than one count but fewer than ten. The chain is built from TRBV5-1 and TRBJ2-7; a weak D match, TRBD1 (6 bases). The V and J ends lost 2 bases and 6 bases respectively, with 18 bases between them. This CDR3 region has 15 residues. CDR1 is SGHRS and CDR2 is YFSETQ in the germline V gene. The CDR3 reads CASSFNPTGTLEQYF. In DNA form, the CDR3 reads TGCGCCAGCAGCTTTAACCCCACCGGGACACTCGAGCAGTACTTC.

The V and J genes are TRBV6-5 and TRBJ2-1; TRBD2 is a possible D gene (6 bases). Per the germline V gene, CDR1 is MNHEY and CDR2 is SVGAGI. The CDR3 runs to 13 residues. The ends were cut back, 8 bases at V and 6 bases at J, with 14 bases in the middle. The CDR3 nucleotides read TGTGCCAGCGGCAAACGGGACTCCAATGAGCAGTTCTTC. Translated: CASGKRDSNEQFF.

The chain has TRBV10-3 and TRBJ2-7, with 8 bases identical to TRBD1. The trim removed 11 bases at V and 3 bases at J, leaving 9 bases unmatched. The CDR3 has 13 amino acids. CDR1 is ENHRY, CDR2 SYGVKD, per germline. CDR3 coding DNA: TGTGCCGTCGCCCGGACAGGGAACTACGAGCAGTACTTC. It codes for CAVARTGNYEQYF.

The sample holds a few counts of this clone. In the same sample, other DNA sequences code for this CDR3. The CDR3 region is CASSVGTGSYNEQFF. CDR3 sequence (DNA): TGTGCCAGCAGCGTAGGGACAGGCTCCTACAATGAGCAGTTCTTC. The gene calls are TRBV9 and TRBJ2-1; TRBD1 agrees at 7 bases. The CDR3 is 15 residues long. CDR1 is SGDLS, CDR2 YYNGEE, per germline. V gave up 0 bases and J gave up 0 bases; unmatched junction bases: 0.

The gene calls are TRBV11-2 and TRBJ2-2, with 7 bases lining up with TRBD2. V gave up 4 bases and J gave up 2 bases; unmatched junction bases: 7. Germline loops: CDR1 SGHAT, CDR2 FQNNGV. The CDR3 sequence is 16 residues long. CDR3 nucleotides: TGTGCCAGCAGCTCCGGAGCTAGCGGCAACACCGGGGAGCTGTTTTTT. It codes for CASSSGASGNTGELFF.

This clone was detected a few times. V usage is TRBV6-5 and J usage is TRBJ2-1; 14 bases are shared with TRBD2. The CDR3 runs 15 residues. Germline CDR1 and CDR2: MNHEY and SVGAGI. Trimming at V came to 8 bases and at J to 7 bases, leaving 7 bases not matched to a gene. The CDR3 here is CASRYGLAGGNEQFF. CDR3 DNA sequence: TGTGCCAGCCGCTACGGACTAGCGGGAGGAAATGAGCAGTTCTTC.

This clone appeared once. The rearrangement uses TRBV27 and TRBJ2-7, with D uncertain. V lost 5 bases to trimming and J lost 7 bases, with 15 bases between them. Looked up from germline, CDR1 is MNHEY and CDR2 is SMNVEV (reference sequence). The CDR3 extends over 13 amino acids. This CDR3 is CASSRAGAREQYF. The CDR3 nucleotides read TGTGCCAGCAGTAGGGCAGGAGCGAGAGAGCAGTACTTC.

Only a few counts were recorded for this clone. The CDR3 sequence: CASRRLERRETQYF. The DNA of the CDR3 is TGTGCCAGCAGAAGACTAGAGAGGCGAGAGACCCAGTACTTC. This chain joins TRBV28 and TRBJ2-5, with D maybe TRBD2 (6 bases). The CDR3 is made up of 14 amino acids. Germline loops: CDR1 MDHEN, CDR2 SYDVKM. Between the trimmed V and J ends, which lost 6 bases and 4 bases, there was a span of 15 bases.

This clone was picked up a small number of times. The J gene is TRBJ2-5, the V gene TRBV5-4; D might be TRBD2 (6 bases). The V end was cut by 0 bases, the J end by 5 bases, with 17 bases between. Germline assignment: CDR1 SGHNT and CDR2 YYREEE (reference sequence). The CDR3 is 16 amino acids. In nucleotides, the CDR3 is TGTGCCAGCAGCTTGGAGAGGCTAGCGTGGGGCGAGACCCAGTACTTC. Protein product: CASSLERLAWGETQYF.

This clone was seen more than once but under ten times. The chain carries TRBV29-1 and TRBJ1-3, with TRBD1 as a possible D gene (6 bases). Germline lookup yields CDR1 SQVTM and CDR2 ANQGSEA. The germline V and J ends were trimmed by 5 bases and 0 bases, with 8 bases remaining between them. CDR3 length equals 13 residues. The CDR3 DNA sequence: TGCAGCGTTCAGGGGAGCTCTGGAAACACCATATATTTT. It encodes CSVQGSSGNTIYF.

V and J are TRBV29-1 and TRBJ2-5, with D perhaps TRBD2 (5 bases). The CDR3 spans 14 residues. The V end was cut by 4 bases, the J end by 5 bases, with 17 bases between. Germline V gives CDR1 SQVTM, CDR2 ANQGSEA. The CDR3 is CSVGERLRWETQYF. CDR3 DNA: TGCAGCGTTGGGGAGAGACTACGATGGGAGACCCAGTACTTC.

CDR3 protein: CASSPQGGGTDTQYF. The DNA for the CDR3 is TGTGCCAGCAGCCCTCAGGGGGGCGGCACAGATACGCAGTATTTT. The V and J genes are TRBV7-9 and TRBJ2-3; D is possibly TRBD1 (7 bases). The CDR3 loop spans 15 amino acids. Trimming shortened V by 5 bases and J by 1 base, and 13 bases separated the two germline ends. The V gene's germline CDR1 is SEHNR and CDR2 FQNEAQ (reference sequence). Supplemented by reference TRBV7-9 and TRBJ2-3, the full variable domain reads DTGVSQNPRHKITKRGQNVTFRCDPISEHNRLYWYRQTLGQGPEFLTYFQNEAQLEKSRLLSDRFSAERPKGSFSTLEIQRTEQGDSAMYLCASSPQGGGTDTQYFGPGTRLTVL.

This sequence joins TRBV19 and TRBJ2-7; D uncertain. V lost 4 bases, J lost 3 bases, and 10 bases lay in between. The CDR3 length is 13 residues. Per germline, CDR1 LNHDA and CDR2 SQIVND (reference sequence). CDR3 sequence: CASSNSRYYEQYF. CDR3 DNA sequence: TGTGCCAGTAGTAACAGCCGATACTACGAGCAGTACTTC.

V usage is TRBV30 and J usage is TRBJ1-1, with D uncertain. Deletions cut 0 bases from V and 1 base from J, with 9 bases between. Germline V gives CDR1 GTSNPN, CDR2 SVGIG (reference sequence). CDR3 length: 14 residues. This CDR3 reads CAWSVRRQNTEAFF. CDR3 sequence (DNA): TGTGCCTGGAGTGTACGTCGGCAGAACACTGAAGCTTTCTTT.

The genes are TRBV9 and TRBJ1-4; D not certain. V was clipped by 2 bases and J by 8 bases, with 10 bases between them. The germline CDR1 and CDR2 sequences are SGDLS and YYNGEE. CDR3 size: 13 residues. CDR3 nucleotides: TGTGCCAGCAGCGTCTGGGTTGGCGAAAAACTGTTTTTT. Encoded protein: CASSVWVGEKLFF.

This clone was seen only a few times. This chain links TRBV7-9 with TRBJ2-1; 11 bases fit TRBD2. The CDR3 totals 16 residues. Unmatched junction bases numbered 9, after V lost 5 bases and J lost 6 bases. Germline CDR1 and CDR2: SEHNR and FQNEAQ (reference sequence). CDR3 protein: CASSPRLAGLGNEQFF. CDR3 coding DNA: TGTGCCAGCAGCCCGAGACTAGCGGGATTGGGCAATGAGCAGTTCTTC.

This clone has a handful of counts. The chain combines TRBV21-1 with TRBJ2-3; no DNA check was done on the table's D call, TRBD2. TRBV21-1 is deemed a pseudogene. CDR3 size: 15 residues. The CDR3 sequence is CASSSHPEGTDTQYF. DNA of the CDR3: TGTGCCAGCAGCTCACATCCGGAGGGCACAGATACGCAGTATTTT.

This chain joins TRBV13 and TRBJ2-6; unclear D gene. The CDR3 consists of 16 residues. V lost 6 bases to trimming and J lost 0 bases, with 12 bases between them. The V gene's germline CDR1 is PRHDT and CDR2 FYEKMQ (reference sequence). CDR3 coding DNA: TGTGCCAGCAGTCCGGCCCTCAGCTCTGGGGCCAACGTCCTGACTTTC. Translated, it gives CASSPALSSGANVLTF.

The chain carries TRBV7-9 and TRBJ2-7; maybe TRBD2 (6 bases). Germline-derived CDR1 and CDR2 are SEHNR and FQNEAQ (reference sequence). The CDR3 extends over 13 amino acids. V lost 4 bases to trimming and J lost 2 bases, with 9 bases between them. The CDR3 DNA sequence: TGTGCCAGCAGCTGGGGGGAGCCCTACGAGCAGTACTTC. Its protein product is CASSWGEPYEQYF.